Listed here are 29 T cell receptor beta chains from one sample, sequenced in a study of tumor and adjacent non-tumor tissue in lung cancer. This sample's RNA came from whole unsorted tissue. The library came from three nested PCR rounds adapted from ARM-PCR protocols. From the multiplex PCR reads, TCRdb called clonotypes with MiXCR, one entry per CDR3 protein. The sample holds around 74,000 distinct CDR3 sequences; approximately 68% are singletons and the top ten take about 12%. Input material: lung tumor tissue. These receptors all come from a woman in her seventies with non-small cell lung cancer.

Of note for this clonotype: The junction and the germline gene differ at one end; a read error may be behind it. The chain links TRBV4-2 to TRBJ2-1, with 9 bases aligning to TRBD1. Germline lookup yields CDR1 LGHNA and CDR2 YNFKEQ. The CDR3 length is 16 residues. CDR3 protein: CASSLGTGGTENVQFF. The DNA for the CDR3 is TGTGCCAGCAGCCTCGGAACAGGGGGCACCGAAAATGTGCAGTTCTTC.

Turning to this clonotype: Since the CDR3 does not end with the conserved phenylalanine or tryptophan, this likely comes from a read error. Because the CDR3's place on the DNA is in doubt, the DNA is left out and the CDR3 is given as listed by TCRdb. V is TRBV20-1 and J is TRBJ2-1; TRBD1, as called in the table, went unchecked against the DNA. The CDR3 totals 13 residues, both ends included. From germline, CDR1 is DFQATT and CDR2 SNEGSKA (reference sequence). The CDR3: CSALPLALDDRFL.

As concerns this clonotype: The conserved phenylalanine or tryptophan is not found at the CDR3 terminus, so this likely reflects a read error. The chain joins TRBV14 to TRBJ2-4; TRBD1 matches 9 bases. This CDR3 is built from 16 residues. The germline V gene has CDR1 SGHDN and CDR2 FVKESK. Germline trimming cut 4 bases from V and 1 base from J; bases unmatched to any gene: 5. The CDR3 sequence is CASSLDRGIAKNIQYL. CDR3 nucleotide sequence: TGTGCCAGCAGCCTAGACAGGGGGATTGCCAAAAACATTCAGTACCTC.

This clonotype was observed a handful of times. At one end the junction does not follow the germline gene, possibly because of a read error. The J gene is TRBJ1-4, the V gene TRBV28; 8 bases map to TRBD1. Germline lookup yields CDR1 MDHEN and CDR2 SYDVKM. This CDR3 has 15 amino acids. This chain's CDR3 is CASSTLTGDNEKPFF. DNA of the CDR3: TGTGCCAGCAGTACTCTGACAGGGGATAATGAAAAACCGTTTTTT.

The chain links TRBV11-2 to TRBJ2-7; 7 nucleotides agree with TRBD1. V lost 7 bases and J lost 7; bases outside the gene matches: 13. CDR1 is SGHAT, CDR2 FQNNGV, per germline. The CDR3 length is 14 residues. The CDR3 DNA reads as TGTGCCAGCACCGACTTGCAGGGGGTAGGAGAGCAGTACTTC. Its protein product is CASTDLQGVGEQYF.

By its share, this clonotype is medium-sized. The gene calls are TRBV12-3 or TRBV12-4 and TRBJ1-2; the match to TRBD1 covers 9 bases. This CDR3 comprises 15 residues. V was clipped by 6 bases and J by 3 bases; unmatched bases: 8. The CDR3 DNA reads as TGTGCCAGCAGCTTCGGGGACAGGGTTTACTATGGCTACACCTTC. Amino acid sequence: CASSFGDRVYYGYTF.

With regard to this clonotype: At one boundary the junction diverges from the germline segment, which might be a read error. The chain combines TRBV4-1 with TRBJ1-1; a possible D gene is TRBD1 (5 bases). There are 15 residues in the CDR3. CDR1 and CDR2 from the germline V gene are MGHRA and YSYEKL. CDR3 sequence reads: CASSERKGDGTEAYF. CDR3 bases: TGCGCCAGCAGCGAACGGAAAGGGGATGGCACTGAAGCTTACTTT.

A word on this clonotype: Because the CDR3 is missing its conserved closing phenylalanine or tryptophan, this is likely a read error. The chain's CDR3 is CSVASGGSAGELFV. The CDR3, as DNA: TGCAGCGTTGCTTCTGGCGGGAGTGCCGGGGAGCTGTTTGTT. The chain carries TRBV29-1 and TRBJ2-2; TRBD2 matches at 7 bases. The V gene end was trimmed by 4 bases and the J gene end by 6 bases; junction bases not matched to a gene: 8. CDR1 SQVTM and CDR2 ANQGSEA come from the germline V gene. The CDR3 has 14 amino acids.

There are a few counts of this clonotype. The chain has TRBV27 and TRBJ2-2, with D possibly TRBD2 on 5 matching bases. Germline CDR1 is MNHEY and CDR2 is SMNVEV (reference sequence). V lost 5 bases, J lost 2 bases, and 15 bases lay in between. This CDR3 contains 16 residues. CDR3 in amino acids: CASSVLGSPNTGELFF. CDR3 bases: TGTGCCAGCAGTGTGCTTGGGAGTCCAAACACCGGGGAGCTGTTTTTT.

This clonotype was detected a few times. One junction end does not reproduce the germline sequence, and a read error may be involved. The chain employs TRBV29-1 and TRBJ1-4; 12 nucleotides match TRBD1. This CDR3 has 14 amino acids. Germline CDR1 is SQVTM and CDR2 is ANQGSEA. The CDR3 DNA sequence: TGTAGCGTTGGGACAGGGGGCACTAATGAAAAACTGCTTTTT. It yields the protein CSVGTGGTNEKLLF.

On this clonotype itself: This likely comes from a read error, as the CDR3 has no conserved phenylalanine or tryptophan at its end. The chain employs TRBV4-1 and TRBJ1-2; 10 bases align to TRBD1. The CDR3 is 15 amino acids. The junction had 5 bases not matched to a gene; V was cut back by 3 bases and J by 4 bases. Germline CDR1 and CDR2: MGHRA and YSYEKL. The CDR3 reads CASSQAGTGVYGYTL. CDR3 DNA: TGCGCCAGCAGCCAGGCTGGGACAGGGGTCTATGGCTACACCTTA.

In regard to this clonotype: Its ends do not fully match the called genes, so a read error is possible. This chain joins TRBV29-1 and TRBJ2-2; D is possibly TRBD2 (5 bases). Germline CDR1 SQVTM, CDR2 ANQGSEA. This CDR3 spans 14 amino acids. CDR3 DNA: TGCAACGTTGAACGGAGAGGCGGGCCCGGGGAGCTGTTTTTT. This sequence encodes CNVERRGGPGELFF.

Notes on this clonotype: One end of the junction is discordant with germline, which a read error may explain. The V gene is TRBV11-3, the J gene TRBJ2-7; TRBD1 matches 12 bases. The CDR3 extends over 16 amino acids. In germline, CDR1 is SGHNT, CDR2 YENEEA. The CDR3 DNA follows: TGTACCAGCAGTTCGGGACAGGGGGCCTCCTCCTATGAGCAGTACTTC. Protein sequence: CTSSSGQGASSYEQYF. Full variable domain (outside the CDR3, taken from reference TRBV11-3 and TRBJ2-7): EAGVVQSPRYKIIEKKQPVAFWCNPISGHNTLYWYLQNLGQGPELLIRYENEEAVDDSQLPKDRFSAERLKGVDSTLKIQPAELGDSAVYLCTSSSGQGASSYEQYFGPGTRLTVT.

This clonotype was seen at least ten times. V usage is TRBV29-1 and J usage is TRBJ1-4; tentative D call: TRBD1 (6 bases). In germline, CDR1 is SQVTM, CDR2 ANQGSEA. V lost 7 bases to trimming and J lost 6 bases, with 15 bases between them. The length of the CDR3 is 13 residues. CDR3: CSGGGGEDEKLFF. The CDR3 DNA reads TGCAGCGGGGGAGGGGGGGAGGATGAAAAACTGTTTTTT.

In regard to this clonotype: The missing conserved phenylalanine or tryptophan at the end of this CDR3 makes a read error likely. No DNA is shown, since the ends of the CDR3 on it are uncertain; the CDR3 is the one TCRdb lists. The CDR3 loop is CVSSLSPTSGRETGELFL. The rearrangement joins TRBV7-3 to TRBJ2-2; the D call in the table, TRBD2, was not verified against the DNA. A total of 18 residues make up the CDR3, ends included. Germline CDR1 is SGHTA and CDR2 is FQGTGA.

There are many counts of this clonotype. The rearrangement uses TRBV7-9 and TRBJ1-1; the D gene is possibly TRBD1 (5 bases). V was cut by 4 bases and J by 4 bases, with 19 bases left in between. Per germline, CDR1 SEHNR and CDR2 FQNEAQ (reference sequence). This CDR3 comprises 16 residues. CDR3: CASSSTRTKRGTEAFF. DNA of the CDR3: TGTGCCAGCAGCTCAACGCGGACAAAACGGGGCACTGAAGCTTTCTTT. Filled out from reference TRBV7-9 and TRBJ1-1, the complete variable domain reads DTGVSQNPRHKITKRGQNVTFRCDPISEHNRLYWYRQTLGQGPEFLTYFQNEAQLEKSRLLSDRFSAERPKGSFSTLEIQRTEQGDSAMYLCASSSTRTKRGTEAFFGQGTRLTVV.

Concerning this clonotype itself: A much larger clone lies a single base off, so this may be a read error. The V call is TRBV2, the J call TRBJ2-1; D ambiguous. The germline CDR1 and CDR2 sequences are SNHLY and FYNNEI. The CDR3 is 12 residues long. V was cut by 7 bases and J by 7 bases, with 11 bases left in between. The CDR3 DNA is TGTGCCAGCACCTCGTGTGGGAATGAGCAGTTCTTC. Protein: CASTSCGNEQFF. The whole variable domain, filled in from reference TRBV2 and TRBJ2-1, reads EPEVTQTPSHQVTQMGQEVILRCVPISNHLYFYWYRQILGQKVEFLVSFYNNEISEKSEIFDDQFSVERPDGSNFTLKIRSTKLEDSAMYFCASTSCGNEQFFGPGTRLTVL.

In its sample, this clonotype was seen many times. The chain couples TRBV20-1 to TRBJ2-7, with a possible D match to TRBD1 (6 bases). Trimming left V 2 bases short and J 6 bases short, with 20 bases between. Looked up from germline, CDR1 is DFQATT and CDR2 is SNEGSKA (reference sequence). This CDR3 is built from 15 residues. For the CDR3, the DNA is TGCAGTGCTAGACCCCTGGGACCAGGGGAACGCGAGCAGTACTTC. Translating it yields CSARPLGPGEREQYF.

Remarks on this clonotype: One end of the junction varies from germline; a read error may be responsible. This chain uses TRBV6-1 with TRBJ2-5; D is possibly TRBD1 or TRBD2 (5 bases each). The CDR3 is 15 residues long. Germline assignment: CDR1 MNHNS and CDR2 SASEGT. In nucleotides, the CDR3 is TGTACCAGCCGCTGGGGGTTGATGTACCAAGAGACCCAGTACTTC. As protein: CTSRWGLMYQETQYF.

This clonotype has a handful of counts. A read error may explain this, as a much larger clone is one base away. The CDR3 does not end in the conserved phenylalanine or tryptophan, so this is likely a read error. CDR3 sequence reads: CASSLEREETQYS. In nucleotides, the CDR3 is TGTGCCAGCAGCTTAGAGAGGGAAGAGACCCAGTACTCC. J is TRBJ2-5 and V is TRBV11-3; perhaps TRBD2 as D (5 bases). Looked up from germline, CDR1 is SGHNT and CDR2 is YENEEA. The CDR3 has 13 residues. With 0 bases removed from V and 3 bases from J, the gap between germline ends came to 5 bases.

The chain carries TRBV28 and TRBJ1-2; possible D gene TRBD1, 5 bases. The CDR3 spans 11 residues. Germline values: CDR1 MDHEN, CDR2 SYDVKM. As DNA, the CDR3 is TGTGGCAGTCGGGGCAGCTATGGCTACACCTTC. It codes for CGSRGSYGYTF.

The J gene is TRBJ2-5, the V gene TRBV12-3 or TRBV12-4, with a possible D match to TRBD2 (5 bases). CDR3 length: 15 amino acids. Trimming cost V 8 bases and J 5 bases, with 21 bases left between them. CDR3 nucleotide sequence: TGTGCCAGCGTCACGAGTGCACTAGGCCGTGAGACCCAGTACTTC. It codes for CASVTSALGRETQYF.

In regard to this clonotype: A read error may produce the germline difference seen at one junction end. V is TRBV5-4 and J is TRBJ1-2; D possibly corresponds to TRBD1 (6 bases). The CDR3 is made up of 15 amino acids. The germline gives CDR1 SGHNT, CDR2 YYREEE (reference sequence). CDR3 sequence (DNA): TGTGCCAGTAGCTTGGGGGGGCCAGGGGTGACTGACTACACCTTC. Its translation: CASSLGGPGVTDYTF.

This clonotype was counted many times. The gene calls are TRBV29-1 and TRBJ1-1; 7 positions agree with TRBD1. The CDR3 contains 14 residues. Germline V gives CDR1 SQVTM, CDR2 ANQGSEA. V lost 7 bases, J lost 2 bases, and 10 bases stayed unmatched. The CDR3 nucleotides are TGCAGCGCCGCTAGGGGAGGGGGCAACACTGAAGCTTTCTTT. It translates to CSAARGGGNTEAFF.

Concerning this clonotype itself: With a much larger clone just one base away, this may be a read error. The chain joins TRBV29-1 to TRBJ1-5; no firm D call. Per germline, CDR1 SQVTM and CDR2 ANQGSEA. This CDR3 has 12 amino acids. The CDR3 loop reads CGVEADNQPRHF. CDR3 bases: TGCGGCGTTGAAGCCGATAATCAGCCCCGGCATTTT.

This clonotype was seen only a few times. The genes are TRBV20-1 and TRBJ2-6; 11 nucleotides agree with TRBD1. CDR3 length equals 20 residues. Germline CDR1 and CDR2: DFQATT and SNEGSKA (reference sequence). The V segment lost 4 bases and the J segment 0 bases; nucleotides outside the gene matches: 14. The CDR3 nucleotides are TGCAGTGCTACCCTCCTTACCCCGGGACAGGGGGTCTCTGGGGCCAACGTCCTGACTTTC. As protein: CSATLLTPGQGVSGANVLTF.

In regard to this clonotype: A much larger clone differs from this one at a single base, so this may be a read error. This chain links TRBV30 with TRBJ1-2; D ambiguous. The germline V gene encodes CDR1 GTSNPN and CDR2 SVGIG (reference sequence). The CDR3 loop spans 11 amino acids. V gave up 8 bases and J gave up 4 bases, with 11 bases separating them. CDR3 DNA sequence: TGTGCCCAGGTACGAACCTATGGCTACACCTTC. Translated, it gives CAQVRTYGYTF.

In the case of this clonotype: This may come from a read error, since a much larger clone is one base off. V is TRBV24-1 and J is TRBJ1-2; 11 bases match TRBD1. The CDR3 consists of 17 residues. Trimming took 4 bases from V and 6 from J; bases not matched to a gene: 12. Per germline, CDR1 KGHDR and CDR2 SFDVKD. CDR3 region: CATSDPGTGGYRHGYTF. In DNA form, the CDR3 reads TGTGCCACCAGTGACCCCGGGACAGGGGGTTATCGACATGGCTACACCTTC.

Details on this clonotype: This sequence may be a read error, since a much larger clone differs from it by one base. This chain links TRBV20-1 with TRBJ2-3, with D possibly matching TRBD2 (6 bases). CDR3 size: 14 residues. Germline CDR1 is DFQATT and CDR2 is SNEGSKA (reference sequence). The CDR3 reads CSASEGSGTDTQCF. For the CDR3, the DNA is TGCAGCGCCTCGGAGGGGAGTGGCACAGATACGCAGTGTTTT.